This T cell receptor beta chain stems from a study of Ad26.COV2.S vaccination and SARS-CoV-2 variants. Study-wide context: The Ad26.COV2.S arm of the COV1001 trial was where the donor was placed. Study outcomes and limitations: Compared with placebo recipients, vaccine recipients had higher spike-specific TCR breadth.

As to this clone: The antigen remains unidentified.

Trimming shortened V by 3 bases and J by 7 bases, and 19 bases separated the two germline ends. The germline gives CDR1 KGHSH, CDR2 LQKENI. The CDR3 sequence is 15 residues long. Only in-frame clones appear in the TCRdb table, and some are missing; sequencing was by immunoSEQ multiplex PCR. The table has more than 300,000 clones, approximately 86% seen once. The treatment: around 19 received Ad26.COV2.S at low or high dose, single or two shots; about 5 received placebo; per-sample allocation not given. Samples analyzed were those drawn on day 63 after the first vaccine or placebo injection. The shot given was an Ad26 vector that makes Wuhan-strain SARS-CoV-2 spike.

The rearrangement joins TRBV18 to TRBJ2-7; D tentatively reads TRBD1 or TRBD2 (5 bases each). The sample consisted of peripheral blood, taken in a trial of Ad26.COV2.S vaccine versus placebo. This TCR was recovered from a person aged 18-65 years who received the Ad26.COV2.S COVID-19 vaccine or a placebo. CDR3 amino acids: CASSPGTGDIGEQYF. CDR3 nucleotides: TGTGCCAGCTCACCTGGGACCGGGGATATAGGGGAGCAGTACTTC.